This T cell receptor (beta chain) was recovered during a study of blood T cell repertoires in COVID-19. This clone was counted a few times. CDR3 length: 16 amino acids. Trimming shortened V by 4 bases and J by 6 bases, and 22 bases separated the two germline ends. The germline V gene has CDR1 SGHRS and CDR2 YFSETQ. TCRdb's table, derived via immunoSEQ multiplex PCR, lists solely in-frame clones and lacks some. This sample has about 230,000 clones, with over 65% found just once. The source is a woman aged 70-85 years with active or convalescent COVID-19. Sequenced sample: peripheral blood. The chain couples TRBV5-1 to TRBJ1-2; maybe TRBD1 (5 bases). The CDR3 is CASSRELRGEINGYTF. CDR3 DNA: TGCGCCAGCAGCCGCGAGCTCCGGGGGGAGATAAATGGCTACACCTTC. Based on the CDR3 plus reference TRBV5-1 and TRBJ1-2, the full variable domain is KAGVTQTPRYLIKTRGQQVTLSCSPISGHRSVSWYQQTPGQGLQFLFEYFSETQRNKGNFPGRFSGRQFSNSRSEMNVSTLELGDSALYLCASSRELRGEINGYTFGSGTRLTVV.